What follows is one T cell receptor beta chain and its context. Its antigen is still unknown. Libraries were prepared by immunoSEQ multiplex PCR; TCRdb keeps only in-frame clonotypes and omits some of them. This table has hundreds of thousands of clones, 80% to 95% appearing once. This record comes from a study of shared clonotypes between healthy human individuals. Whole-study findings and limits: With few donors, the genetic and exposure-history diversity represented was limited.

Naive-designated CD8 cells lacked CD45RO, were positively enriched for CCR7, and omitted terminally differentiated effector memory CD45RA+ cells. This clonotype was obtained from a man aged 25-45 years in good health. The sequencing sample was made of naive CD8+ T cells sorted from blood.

The CDR3 region is CASSQGNSVSTDTQYF. The CDR3 nucleotides read TGCGCCAGCAGCCAAGGGAATAGCGTGAGCACAGATACGCAGTATTTT. The chain couples TRBV4-1 to TRBJ2-3; possibly TRBD2 for D (5 bases). The germline V and J ends were trimmed by 1 base and 0 bases, with 11 bases remaining between them. Germline V gives CDR1 MGHRA, CDR2 YSYEKL. The CDR3 runs 16 residues.